This T cell receptor beta chain was obtained from a study of blood T cell repertoires in COVID-19. Looking at the study overall: Samples came from the United States, Italy and Spain, spanning acute and convalescent COVID-19. T cells, B-cell-depleted T cells, or PBMCs supplied cDNA or gDNA.

Authors' processing steps: It was from reference gene primer amplification that nucleated cell counts were estimated. Repertoires were generated with immunoSEQ multiplex PCR, while TCRdb's copy carries only in-frame clones and drops some. From that table come the V and J calls and clone size; the DNA was used to work out D and trimming. This sample carries approximately 130,000 clones, 65% to 90% of them seen once, and the ten largest clones take 12%. The germline CDR1 and CDR2 sequences are MDHEN and SYDVKM. With 6 bases removed from V and 3 bases from J, the gap between germline ends came to 14 bases. The CDR3 is 15 amino acids.

The TCR comes from a human donor in a cohort sampled during active COVID-19. What was sequenced was peripheral blood. V usage is TRBV28 and J usage is TRBJ1-4; D is possibly TRBD1 (6 bases). The CDR3 protein is CASSPPRGSNEKLFF. In DNA form, the CDR3 reads TGTGCCAGCAGCCCACCCAGGGGCTCTAATGAAAAACTGTTTTTT.